This T cell receptor beta chain was identified during a study of blood T cell repertoires in COVID-19. Authors' data handling: Estimation of nucleated cell counts relied on the amplification of reference gene primers. TCRdb keeps only in-frame clones here, not all; method: immunoSEQ multiplex PCR. V and J calls and clone size are copied from that table; D and trimming were computed from the DNA. The data show fewer than 150,000 clones, about 90% seen once. The CDR3 has 12 residues. Trimming cost V 2 bases and J 5 bases, with 7 bases left between them. Per germline, CDR1 SGHRS and CDR2 YFSETQ. The sequenced sample consisted of peripheral blood. The chain joins TRBV5-1 to TRBJ2-5; unclear D gene. This clonotype was obtained from a human donor in a cohort sampled during active COVID-19. The CDR3 sequence is CASSFPRETQYF. CDR3 in DNA: TGCGCCAGCAGCTTTCCCCGGGAGACCCAGTACTTC.